This record concerns one T cell receptor (beta chain) sequence. Its antigen is undetermined. In germline, CDR1 is SGHRS, CDR2 YFSETQ. This CDR3 region has 14 residues. The J segment lost 4 bases and the V segment lost 4 bases, leaving 7 bases of the junction unmatched. PCR used 60 Vbeta primers and 13 Jbeta primers. Profiled with immunoSEQ multiplex PCR; TCRdb holds only in-frame clones, not every one. The table records 100,000 or so clones, around 75% of them present only once. Healthy bone marrow donors supplied every sample. The sample originates from a study of cytomegalovirus exposure and HLA in healthy donors. On the study more broadly: Unique TCRs from HLA-typed donors, 65 million to 85 million of them, were held in an early data release. The study's findings and limits: Association of approximately 18,000 TCR beta sequences with HLA alleles was found at 0.05 false discovery rate in a later analysis. In a later analysis, TCR beta V- and J-gene trimming showed a link to a missense DCLRE1C variant.

The rearrangement links TRBV5-1 to TRBJ1-1; 7 bases align to TRBD1. The sequencing input was PBMCs. The receptor was derived from a man aged 25 to 40 in good health and CMV-seropositive. The CDR3 sequence is CASSVEQGITEAFF. The CDR3 DNA is TGCGCCAGCAGCGTGGAACAGGGGATCACTGAAGCTTTCTTT.